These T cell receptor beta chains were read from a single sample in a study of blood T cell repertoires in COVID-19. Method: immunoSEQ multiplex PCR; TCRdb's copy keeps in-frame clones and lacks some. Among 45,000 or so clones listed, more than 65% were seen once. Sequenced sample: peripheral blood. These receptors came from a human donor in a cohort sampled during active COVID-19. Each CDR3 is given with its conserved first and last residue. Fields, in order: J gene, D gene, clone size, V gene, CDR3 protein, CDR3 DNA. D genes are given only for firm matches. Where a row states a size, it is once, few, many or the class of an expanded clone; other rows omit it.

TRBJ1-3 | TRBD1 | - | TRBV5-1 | CASSQTLTGEISTIYF | TGCGCCAGCAGCCAGACCCTGACAGGGGAAATTTCGACCATATATTTT
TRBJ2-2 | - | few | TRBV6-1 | CASSEQTGLNTGELFF | TGTGCCAGCAGTGAACAGACGGGTCTGAACACCGGGGAGCTGTTTTTT
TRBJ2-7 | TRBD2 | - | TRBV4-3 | CASSLALAGVGYEQYF | TGCGCCAGCAGCCTTGCACTAGCGGGAGTCGGGTACGAGCAGTACTTC
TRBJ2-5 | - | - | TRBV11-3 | CASSLVGGSQETQYF | TGTGCCAGCAGCTTAGTAGGTGGGAGCCAAGAGACCCAGTACTTC
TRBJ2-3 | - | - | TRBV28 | CASSPSGISSTDTQYF | TGTGCCAGCAGTCCCTCAGGGATATCTAGCACAGATACGCAGTATTTT
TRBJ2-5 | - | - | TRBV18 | CASSPSQETQYF | TGTGCCAGCTCACCTAGCCAAGAGACCCAGTACTTC
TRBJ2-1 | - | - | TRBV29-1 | CSVSPLGPNEQFF | TGCAGCGTTTCGCCCCTAGGCCCAAATGAGCAGTTCTTC
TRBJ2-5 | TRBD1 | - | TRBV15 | CATSREGMTGEETQYF | TGTGCCACCAGCAGGGAGGGGATGACAGGGGAAGAGACCCAGTACTTC
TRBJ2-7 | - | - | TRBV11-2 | CASSLVTGRDYEQYF | TGTGCCAGCAGCTTAGTAACGGGAAGGGACTACGAGCAGTACTTC
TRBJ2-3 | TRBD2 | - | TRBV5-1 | CASSLSGREPDTQYF | TGCGCCAGCAGCCTGAGCGGGAGAGAACCGGATACGCAGTATTTT
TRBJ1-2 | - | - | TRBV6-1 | CASSEKREVWGYTF | TGTGCCAGCAGTGAAAAGAGGGAGGTATGGGGCTACACCTTC
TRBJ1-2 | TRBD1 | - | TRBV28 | CASRQGQGRTRNYGYTF | TGTGCCAGCAGACAGGGACAGGGGAGGACGAGGAACTATGGCTACACCTTC
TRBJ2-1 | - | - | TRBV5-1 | CASSLMASQAYNEQFF | TGCGCCAGCAGCTTGATGGCTAGCCAGGCCTACAATGAGCAGTTCTTC
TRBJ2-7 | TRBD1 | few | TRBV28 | CASTGTGANYEQYF | TGTGCCAGCACCGGGACAGGGGCCAACTACGAGCAGTACTTC
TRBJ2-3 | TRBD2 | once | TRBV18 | CASSPGLAGGTQYF | TGTGCCAGCTCACCCGGGCTAGCGGGGGGTACGCAGTATTTT
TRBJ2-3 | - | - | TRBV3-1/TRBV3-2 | CASSLTGSTDTQYF | TGTGCCAGCAGCCTTACAGGGAGCACAGATACGCAGTATTTT
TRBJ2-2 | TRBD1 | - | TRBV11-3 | CASIRLQCAGTGEKTGELFF | TGTGCCAGCATCAGACTCCAATGCGCCGGGACAGGGGAGAAAACCGGGGAGCTGTTTTTT
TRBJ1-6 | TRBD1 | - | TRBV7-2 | CASSSPGQGYNSPLHF | TGTGCCAGCAGCTCTCCCGGACAGGGCTATAATTCACCCCTCCACTTT
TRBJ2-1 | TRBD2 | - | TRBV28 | CASSLWTSLHNEQFF | TGTGCCAGCAGTTTATGGACTAGCCTCCACAATGAGCAGTTCTTC
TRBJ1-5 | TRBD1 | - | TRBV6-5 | CASVMTGGDQPQHF | TGTGCCAGCGTTATGACAGGGGGAGATCAGCCCCAGCATTTT
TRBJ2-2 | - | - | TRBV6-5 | CASSPSYRYTGELFF | TGTGCCAGCAGCCCCTCCTACAGGTACACCGGGGAGCTGTTTTTT
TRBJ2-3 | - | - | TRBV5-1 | CASSSQTGTDTQYF | TGCGCCAGCAGCTCTCAGACAGGCACAGATACGCAGTATTTT
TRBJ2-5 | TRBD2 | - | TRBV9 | CASSVAGTSGETQYF | TGTGCCAGCAGCGTAGCTGGGACTAGCGGAGAGACCCAGTACTTC
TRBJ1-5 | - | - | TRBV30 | CAWSTSLNQPQHF | TGTGCCTGGAGTACCAGTTTGAATCAGCCCCAGCATTTT
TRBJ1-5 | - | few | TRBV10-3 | CAIRDSISSNQPQHF | TGTGCCATCAGGGACAGTATTAGCAGCAATCAGCCCCAGCATTTT
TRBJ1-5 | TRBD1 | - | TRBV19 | CASSMPGQVYQPQHF | TGTGCCAGTAGTATGCCGGGACAGGTGTATCAGCCCCAGCATTTT
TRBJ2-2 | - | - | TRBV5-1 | CASSLDGGSNTGELFF | TGCGCCAGCAGCTTGGATGGGGGCAGTAACACCGGGGAGCTGTTTTTT
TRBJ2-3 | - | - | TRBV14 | CASSRDLPTDTQYF | TGTGCCAGCAGCCGGGACTTACCCACAGATACGCAGTATTTT
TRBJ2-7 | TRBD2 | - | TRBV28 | CASSSSGRAYEQYF | TGTGCCAGCAGTTCTAGCGGGAGGGCCTACGAGCAGTACTTC
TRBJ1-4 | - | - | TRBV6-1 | CASSEFPQDLNEKLFF | TGTGCCAGCAGTGAATTCCCGCAGGATTTAAATGAAAAACTGTTTTTT
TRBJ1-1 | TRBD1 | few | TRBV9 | CASQGDYTEAFF | TGTGCCAGTCAGGGGGATTACACTGAAGCTTTCTTT
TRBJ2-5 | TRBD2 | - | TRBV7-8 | CASSPGTSGTGTQYF | TGTGCCAGCAGCCCCGGGACTAGCGGCACGGGGACCCAGTACTTC
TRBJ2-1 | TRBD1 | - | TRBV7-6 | CASSLGTGGGNEQFF | TGTGCCAGCAGCTTAGGGACAGGGGGAGGCAATGAGCAGTTCTTC
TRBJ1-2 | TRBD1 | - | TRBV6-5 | CASSYAQGANYGYTF | TGTGCCAGCAGTTACGCACAGGGGGCGAACTATGGCTACACCTTC
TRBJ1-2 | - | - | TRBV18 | CASSPGALLNYGYTF | TGTGCCAGCTCACCAGGGGCGCTACTTAACTATGGCTACACCTTC
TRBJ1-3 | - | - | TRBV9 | CASSVAGREGNTIYF | TGTGCCAGCAGCGTAGCTGGCAGGGAAGGAAACACCATATATTTT